Detailed here is one T cell receptor beta chain. Its antigen remains unknown. This record belongs to a study of cytomegalovirus exposure and HLA in healthy donors. Study findings and constraints: A missense variant in DCLRE1C was later tied to TCR beta V- and J-gene trimming. Equally common other TCR beta chains were less clonally expanded than HLA-associated ones, a later analysis found.

Trimming removed 1 base from V and 4 bases from J; junction bases left unmatched: 5. The CDR3 is made up of 15 amino acids. Germline V lookup: CDR1 SEHNR, CDR2 FQNEAQ (reference sequence). The PCR made use of 60 Vbeta and 13 Jbeta primers. Method: immunoSEQ multiplex PCR; TCRdb's copy keeps in-frame clones and lacks some. Here the sample spans 150,000 to 200,000 clones, roughly four fifths being singletons. Input material: PBMCs. This clonotype was sampled from a girl aged 10 to 17 in good health and CMV-seropositive. The V call is TRBV7-9, the J call TRBJ2-5; 8 nucleotides align to TRBD2. This chain's CDR3 is CASSLESGGSETQYF. CDR3 DNA: TGTGCCAGCAGCTTAGAAAGCGGGGGTTCAGAGACCCAGTACTTC.